A few counts support the clone carrying this T cell receptor beta chain. Its antigen is as yet unknown. These data come from a study of cytomegalovirus exposure and HLA in healthy donors. Findings of the study overall: Previously analyzed data showed that most TCR beta V segments were productive at a frequency of about 87% or about 30%. TCR beta sequences reportedly predicted most subjects' HLA-A and HLA-B alleles accurately. Common viral pathogens were later found to be apparently linked to several of the most significant clusters. It is likely that the observed cluster of highly shared sequence variants was a sequencing artifact.

Amplification used 60 Vbeta primers and 13 Jbeta primers. Repertoires were generated with immunoSEQ multiplex PCR, while TCRdb's copy carries only in-frame clones and drops some. The sample consists of under 200,000 clones, 60% to 85% of them appearing once. This CDR3 region has 14 residues. Between the trimmed V and J ends, which lost 3 bases and 4 bases, there was a span of 15 bases. Germline-derived CDR1 and CDR2 are GTSNPN and SVGIG (reference sequence). Source material: PBMCs. The receptor was isolated from a male donor in good health and CMV-seropositive. V is TRBV30 and J is TRBJ1-2, with D possibly being TRBD1 (6 bases). CDR3 DNA: TGTGCCTGGAGAGTCCCAGGGGACGGCTATGGCTACACCTTC. Translation gives CAWRVPGDGYGYTF.